Shown below are 29 T cell receptor beta chains from a single sample sequenced in a study of blood T cell repertoires in COVID-19. Method: immunoSEQ multiplex PCR; TCRdb's copy keeps in-frame clones and lacks some. Here the sample spans approximately 150,000 clones, 85% to 90% being singletons. The sample taken for sequencing was PBMCs or T cells enriched from blood (not recorded which). These receptors all come from a man in his sixties who had recovered from COVID-19.

The rearrangement uses TRBV7-2 and TRBJ1-1; D perhaps matches TRBD1 (5 bases). Germline values: CDR1 SGHTA, CDR2 FQGNSA. The CDR3 runs 13 residues. Trimming removed 3 bases from V and 4 bases from J, with 9 bases in between. CDR3 nucleotides: TGTGCCAGCAGCTTTGGGGGGAGCACTGAAGCTTTCTTT. It encodes CASSFGGSTEAFF. The full variable domain, in which reference TRBV7-2 and TRBJ1-1 provide the parts outside the CDR3, is GAGVSQSPSNKVTEKGKDVELRCDPISGHTALYWYRQSLGQGLEFLIYFQGNSAPDKSGLPSDRFSAERTGGSVSTLTIQRTQQEDSAVYLCASSFGGSTEAFFGQGTRLTVV.

The chain couples TRBV2 to TRBJ2-2, with 12 bases fitting TRBD2. The germline V gene has CDR1 SNHLY and CDR2 FYNNEI. Trimming removed 5 bases from V and 7 bases from J; junction bases left unmatched: 5. The CDR3 totals 15 residues. The CDR3 is CASSYGLAGLGELFF. The CDR3 DNA is TGTGCCAGCAGTTATGGACTAGCGGGGCTCGGGGAGCTGTTTTTT.

This clone turned up a few times. The CDR3 reads CASQTGGRDSPLHF. CDR3 nucleotide sequence: TGTGCCAGTCAGACAGGGGGCAGAGATTCACCCCTCCACTTT. V is TRBV19 and J is TRBJ1-6; the match to TRBD1 covers 10 bases. Germline loops: CDR1 LNHDA, CDR2 SQIVND (reference sequence). Unmatched junction bases numbered 6, after V lost 8 bases and J lost 8 bases. The CDR3 runs 14 residues.

This clone was counted a single time. The chain couples TRBV6-6 to TRBJ1-5; 9 bases are shared with TRBD1. CDR3 length equals 16 residues. Germline lookup yields CDR1 MNHNY and CDR2 SVGAGI (reference sequence). The trim removed 5 bases at V and 3 bases at J, leaving 8 bases unmatched. In DNA, the CDR3 is TGTGCCAGCAGTCAGGGACAGGGAGGTAACAATCAGCCCCAGCATTTT. It translates to CASSQGQGGNNQPQHF.

This clone was observed a single time. The chain has TRBV5-6 and TRBJ2-2, with D tentatively TRBD1 (5 bases). This CDR3 has 15 amino acids. Germline V gene lookup returns CDR1 SGHDT and CDR2 YYEEEE. Trimming removed 0 bases at V and 3 bases at J, with 9 bases between. In nucleotides, the CDR3 is TGTGCCAGCAGCTTGGCCAGGGCCCACACCGGGGAGCTGTTTTTT. Protein product: CASSLARAHTGELFF. Together with reference TRBV5-6 and TRBJ2-2, the CDR3 gives the full variable domain: DAGVTQSPTHLIKTRGQQVTLRCSPKSGHDTVSWYQQALGQGPQFIFQYYEEEERQRGNFPDRFSGHQFPNYSSELNVNALLLGDSALYLCASSLARAHTGELFFGEGSRLTVL.

This clone was counted ten times or more. The V gene is TRBV4-1, the J gene TRBJ1-5; possible D gene TRBD1, 5 bases. The CDR3 is 15 residues long. Germline V gene sequence: CDR1 MGHRA, CDR2 YSYEKL. V was pared by 3 bases and J by 1 base, with 10 bases between. The CDR3 sequence: CASSQGQASNQPQHF. The CDR3 DNA reads TGCGCCAGCAGCCAGGGGCAGGCAAGCAATCAGCCCCAGCATTTT.

The chain combines TRBV11-2 with TRBJ2-1, with D perhaps TRBD2 (5 bases). The CDR3 is made up of 13 amino acids. V gave up 3 bases and J gave up 9 bases, with 12 bases separating them. Germline CDR1 reads SGHAT; CDR2 reads FQNNGV. This chain's CDR3 is CASSLDLGSEQFF. Written as DNA, the CDR3 is TGTGCCAGCAGCTTGGATCTGGGGAGTGAGCAGTTCTTC.

As DNA, the CDR3 is TGTGCCAGCAGCTTAACGGGACAGGGGGACACTGAAGCTTTCTTT. It is translated as CASSLTGQGDTEAFF. The chain carries TRBV7-9 and TRBJ1-1; 11 nucleotides match TRBD1. The CDR3 spans 15 residues. Germline loops: CDR1 SEHNR, CDR2 FQNEAQ (reference sequence). V shed 2 bases and J 3 bases; nucleotides not matched to a gene: 2. Full variable domain (remainder filled in from reference TRBV7-9 and TRBJ1-1): DTGVSQNPRHKITKRGQNVTFRCDPISEHNRLYWYRQTLGQGPEFLTYFQNEAQLEKSRLLSDRFSAERPKGSFSTLEIQRTEQGDSAMYLCASSLTGQGDTEAFFGQGTRLTVV.

This rearrangement joins TRBV27 to TRBJ1-5; no reliable D call. Trimming removed 11 bases from V and 9 bases from J, with 17 bases in between. Germline V CDR1 and CDR2: MNHEY, SMNVEV (reference sequence). The CDR3 has 12 amino acids. CDR3: CARSREIGPQHF. As DNA, the CDR3 is TGTGCCCGATCACGGGAGATCGGGCCCCAGCATTTT.

J is TRBJ1-2 and V is TRBV19, with 12 bases fitting TRBD1. This CDR3 region has 15 residues. With 3 bases clipped from V and 4 bases from J, the junction kept 3 bases outside the gene matches. Per germline, CDR1 LNHDA and CDR2 SQIVND (reference sequence). CDR3 protein: CASSMGQGASYGYTF. CDR3 nucleotides: TGTGCCAGTAGTATGGGACAGGGGGCCAGCTATGGCTACACCTTC.

This clone was observed a single time. The CDR3 bases are TGTGCCATCTGGTCTCTATCGGACATGAACACTGAAGCTTTCTTT. The encoded protein is CAIWSLSDMNTEAFF. The chain has TRBV6-9 and TRBJ1-1, with a weak D call TRBD1 (5 bases). V lost 10 bases and J 0 bases, leaving 18 bases between the germline ends. CDR3 size: 15 residues. The germline gives CDR1 MNHGY, CDR2 SVAAGI.

The rearrangement links TRBV6-6 to TRBJ2-7; the D gene is possibly TRBD2 (6 bases). The CDR3 is 14 amino acids. Germline-derived CDR1 and CDR2 are MNHNY and SVGAGI (reference sequence). V was pared by 2 bases and J by 4 bases, with 12 bases between. Written as DNA, the CDR3 is TGTGCCAGCAGTTACAGGGGAGGCGATTACGAGCAGTACTTC. Its translation: CASSYRGGDYEQYF.

The CDR3 DNA is TGTGCCAGCACCCCGACAGGGGTTAATTCACCCCTCCACTTT. It yields the protein CASTPTGVNSPLHF. This sequence joins TRBV3-1 (or the pseudogene TRBV3-2) and TRBJ1-6, with 8 bases identical to TRBD1. This CDR3 contains 14 residues. V shed 7 bases, J shed 6 bases, and the junction held 5 bases outside the gene matches. Germline CDR1 reads LGHDT; CDR2 reads YNNKEL (reference sequence).

This chain uses TRBV7-2 with TRBJ1-1; no definite D call. Germline V gene data show CDR1 as SGHTA and CDR2 as FQGNSA. The CDR3 contains 13 residues. The V end lost 6 bases, the J end lost 3 bases, and 11 bases lay between the germline ends. DNA for the CDR3: TGTGCCAGCAGGCCGACGCGGGACACTGAAGCTTTCTTT. This codes for CASRPTRDTEAFF.

V usage is TRBV2 and J usage is TRBJ2-7, with D uncertain. The ends were cut back, 6 bases at V and 1 base at J, with 7 bases in the middle. The CDR3 is made up of 12 amino acids. Germline lookup yields CDR1 SNHLY and CDR2 FYNNEI. The CDR3 loop reads CASSSTSYEQYF. CDR3 in DNA: TGTGCCAGCAGCTCCACATCCTACGAGCAGTACTTC.

This chain connects TRBV9 to TRBJ2-5; 7 bases agree with TRBD2. CDR3 length equals 17 residues. Germline V gene sequence: CDR1 SGDLS, CDR2 YYNGEE. V gave up 0 bases and J gave up 1 base; unmatched junction bases: 9. The CDR3 protein is CASSVATGGGLQETQYF. In DNA form, the CDR3 reads TGTGCCAGCAGCGTAGCTACGGGGGGAGGACTCCAAGAGACCCAGTACTTC.

The V and J genes are TRBV3-1 (or the pseudogene TRBV3-2) and TRBJ1-1; unclear D gene. This CDR3 is 15 amino acids long. Per germline, CDR1 LGHDT and CDR2 YNNKEL (reference sequence). Deletions cut 2 bases from V and 0 bases from J, with 10 bases between. CDR3 sequence: CASSQYSGLNTEAFF. The DNA for the CDR3 is TGTGCCAGCAGCCAATACTCAGGCTTGAACACTGAAGCTTTCTTT.

V is TRBV6-4 and J is TRBJ2-7, with D perhaps matching TRBD1 (6 bases). The CDR3 length is 15 residues. Germline V CDR1 and CDR2: MRHNA, SNTAGT. V dropped 4 bases and J dropped 1 base, with 14 bases sitting between them. The CDR3 DNA reads as TGTGCCAGCAGTGCGACCAGGGGTGAATCCTACGAGCAGTACTTC. It is translated as CASSATRGESYEQYF.

This rearrangement joins TRBV4-2 to TRBJ2-2, with 12 bases that match TRBD2. With V trimmed by 4 bases and J by 3 bases, 0 bases remained unmatched. The germline V gene has CDR1 LGHNA and CDR2 YNFKEQ. The CDR3 contains 15 residues. In DNA, the CDR3 is TGTGCCAGCAGCCGACTAGCGGGAGACACCGGGGAGCTGTTTTTT. Residues: CASSRLAGDTGELFF.

CDR3 DNA sequence: TGTGCCAGCAGTTTGAAAGGACGGACTATGAACACTGAAGCTTTCTTT. Translation: CASSLKGRTMNTEAFF. V is TRBV27 and J is TRBJ1-1, with D uncertain. Germline CDR1 and CDR2: MNHEY and SMNVEV (reference sequence). The V end was cut by 3 bases, the J end by 0 bases, with 14 bases between. The CDR3 has 16 amino acids.

Of note for this clone: Other nucleotide sequences from this sample produce the same CDR3. This chain connects TRBV27 to TRBJ1-2; possibly TRBD1 for D (6 bases). The CDR3 has 12 residues. V lost 3 bases, J lost 8 bases, and 10 bases lay in between. The germline V gene encodes CDR1 MNHEY and CDR2 SMNVEV (reference sequence). This CDR3 reads CASSFRGAGYTF. The CDR3 DNA follows: TGTGCCAGCAGTTTTCGGGGGGCGGGCTACACCTTC.

The chain uses TRBV6-5 and TRBJ2-1; D gene ambiguous. Germline CDR1 is MNHEY and CDR2 is SVGAGI. Trimming shortened V by 3 bases and J by 8 bases, and 20 bases separated the two germline ends. The CDR3 is 16 residues long. CDR3 bases: TGTGCCAGCAGTTATATCTACTTCGATAGCACACATGAGCAGTTCTTC. This translates into CASSYIYFDSTHEQFF.

For the CDR3, the DNA is TGTGCCAGTAGTATCGAGCGGAGCCCAGATACGCAGTATTTT. This codes for CASSIERSPDTQYF. The rearrangement links TRBV19 to TRBJ2-3, with TRBD2 as a possible D gene (5 bases). CDR3 length equals 14 residues. Trimming left V 3 bases short and J 4 bases short, with 11 bases between. The germline V gene encodes CDR1 LNHDA and CDR2 SQIVND (reference sequence).

The V call is TRBV5-1, the J call TRBJ1-1; 8 bases fit TRBD1. V was pared by 5 bases and J by 8 bases, with 8 bases of the junction left unmatched. Germline V gene data show CDR1 as SGHRS and CDR2 as YFSETQ. The CDR3 is 13 amino acids. The CDR3, as DNA: TGCGCCAGCAGATACGGACAGGGCGCAGAAGCTTTCTTT. This codes for CASRYGQGAEAFF.

This rearrangement joins TRBV7-8 to TRBJ2-7, with 10 positions matching TRBD1. The CDR3 runs to 14 residues. The J segment lost 4 bases and the V segment lost 5 bases, leaving 5 bases of the junction unmatched. Germline values: CDR1 SGHVS, CDR2 FQNEAQ. Here the CDR3 reads CASSPRDRGYEQYF. For the CDR3, the DNA is TGTGCCAGCAGCCCCCGGGACAGGGGTTACGAGCAGTACTTC.

The chain is built from TRBV20-1 and TRBJ1-6; no clear D gene. This CDR3 region has 11 residues. The germline V and J ends were trimmed by 1 base and 13 bases, with 8 bases remaining between them. Germline V lookup: CDR1 DFQATT, CDR2 SNEGSKA (reference sequence). CDR3 sequence: CSARVEPPLHF. The CDR3 DNA reads TGCAGTGCTAGAGTCGAGCCCCCCCTCCACTTT.

V and J are TRBV21-1 and TRBJ1-5; TRBD1, as called in the table, went unchecked against the DNA. TRBV21-1 corresponds to a pseudogene. The CDR3 covers 17 residues. The CDR3 reads CASSTLDRSHSNQPQHF. The CDR3 DNA sequence: TGTGCCAGCAGCACCCTAGACAGGTCCCATAGCAATCAGCCCCAGCATTTT.

The chain links TRBV30 to TRBJ2-7; no definite D call. The ends were cut back, 2 bases at V and 6 bases at J, with 14 bases in the middle. The CDR3 length is 13 residues. CDR1 and CDR2 from the germline V gene are GTSNPN and SVGIG (reference sequence). In DNA, the CDR3 is TGTGCCTGGAGTTTGCCCCGCAAAGCCGAGCAGTACTTC. Protein: CAWSLPRKAEQYF.

The J gene is TRBJ2-6, the V gene TRBV2, with TRBD2 matching over 11 bases. Losses at the gene ends were 4 bases for V and 4 bases for J; bases not matched to a gene: 15. The CDR3 is 20 residues long. Germline V gives CDR1 SNHLY, CDR2 FYNNEI. The CDR3 region has the DNA TGTGCCAGCAGTGGGGAACTAGCGGGAGCTTCGCAGATGGGGGCCAACGTCCTGACTTTC. Protein product: CASSGELAGASQMGANVLTF.